The entry that follows covers one T cell receptor (beta chain) sequence. TCRdb re-analysed the multiplex PCR reads in MiXCR, keeping a single row per CDR3 protein. This table holds over 15,000 distinct CDR3 sequences, 52% found once. The data were taken from a study of breast tumors, draining lymph nodes, adjacent tissues. V was trimmed by 1 base and J by 4 bases, leaving 5 bases between them. Germline V gives CDR1 LGHNA, CDR2 YSLEER. The CDR3 spans 12 residues. This clonotype originated in a female donor with breast cancer. Some clones in this sample may be carry-over from other donors' samples. Sequencing was carried out using tumor-adjacent breast tissue. The chain is built from TRBV4-3 and TRBJ2-7, with D unresolved. The CDR3 coding sequence is TGCGCCAGCAGCCAAGGGGCGTACGAGCAGTACTTC. Amino acids: CASSQGAYEQYF.